The clone carrying this T cell receptor beta chain was seen a few times. Its antigen remains unknown. The entry originates in a study of identical twins. Study findings and constraints: Whereas memory repertoires showed no such difference, abundant cord blood beta clonotypes carried fewer insertions.

After template switching added a universal primer site, the resulting cDNA carried unique molecular identifiers. TCRdb reprocessed the 5' RACE reads with MiXCR, giving one entry per CDR3 protein. The sample yields over 200,000 distinct CDR3 sequences, under 8.5% seen once. V lost 8 bases and J lost 2, with 16 bases in between. The CDR3 runs to 14 residues. CDR1 is MGHDK and CDR2 is SYGVNS in the germline V gene. Every one of the donors was a healthy Caucasian. This sample was shared with a second study, whose subject was T cells expressing NK-cell markers. This second study notes: Sequencing of TCR beta repertoires drew on sorted CD3+CD56+NKG2C+, CD3+CD56+NKG2C- and CD3+CD56-NKG2C+ T cells.

The TCR comes from a woman aged 18-30 years in good health. The specimen sequenced was CD8+ T cells sorted from blood. This chain joins TRBV25-1 and TRBJ2-7, with D hard to call. CDR3 protein: CASQKNRAPYEQYF. In DNA form, the CDR3 reads TGTGCCAGCCAAAAAAACCGGGCCCCCTACGAGCAGTACTTC.